The rows below give T cell receptor beta chains drawn from one sample of a study of regulatory T cells in long-lasting Graves disease. TCRdb independently ran MiXCR on the multiplex PCR reads; one entry per CDR3 protein. The sample lists approximately 350,000 distinct CDR3 sequences; roughly 23% were seen once. The sample consisted of peripheral blood mononuclear cells (PBMCs), taken when the disease was refractory, from a patient treated with antithyroid drugs. The source of these receptors is a middle-aged woman with Graves disease. CDR3s include the opening cysteine and the closing phenylalanine or tryptophan. A D gene is named only where the DNA matches it firmly. For some rows the clone size is stated as once, few or many, or as a class when expanded; others skip it.

>TRBJ2-7|many|14|TRBV12-3/TRBV12-4|TRBD2
TGTGCCAGCAGTCCGGGACTAGCTAGCTACGAGCAGTACTTC
CASSPGLASYEQYF
>TRBJ2-1|.|14|TRBV6-1|TRBD2
TGTGCCAGCAGGAAAAGCGGGAACCTATGGGAGCAGTTCTTC
CASRKSGNLWEQFF
>TRBJ1-5|.|18|TRBV29-1|.
TGCAGCGTTCAGTATCGGCAGGTCGGGCGTTGGAGCAATCAGCCCCAGCATTTT
CSVQYRQVGRWSNQPQHF
>TRBJ1-1|many|16|TRBV6-1|TRBD1
TGTGCCAGTTCTTGGGACAGGGAGCGAAGGGACACTGAAGCTTTCTTT
CASSWDRERRDTEAFF
>TRBJ2-6|.|14|TRBV5-1|.
TGCGCCAGCGGGGCAGCCCCCGGGGCCAACGTCCTGACTTTC
CASGAAPGANVLTF
>TRBJ1-1|.|13|TRBV9|TRBD1
TGTGCCAGCAGCCCAAACCGGGACAGGGAAGCTTTCTTT
CASSPNRDREAFF
>TRBJ1-1|many|12|TRBV29-1|.
TGCAGCGCAGAAGGGTTGAACACTGAAGCTTTCTTT
CSAEGLNTEAFF
>TRBJ2-2|many|15|TRBV6-1|TRBD1
TGTGCCAGCAGAACAGGGGGCAGCGGAACCGGGGAGCTGTTTTTT
CASRTGGSGTGELFF
>TRBJ2-5|few|15|TRBV6-2/TRBV6-3|TRBD2
TGTGCCAGCAGCCTCGGGGGGGGTGGTGGAGAGACCCAGTACTTC
CASSLGGGGGETQYF
>TRBJ2-3|.|15|TRBV6-2/TRBV6-3|.
TGTGCCAGCAGTTACGGGCTCGGTAACACAGATACGCAGTATTTT
CASSYGLGNTDTQYF
>TRBJ1-1|many|15|TRBV28|.
TGTGCCAGCAGTGAGCCCGGGACCTTGAACACTGAAGCTTTCTTT
CASSEPGTLNTEAFF
>TRBJ2-3|few|14|TRBV20-1|.
TGCAGTGCTAGTTGGGGACTCAACACAGATACGCAGTATTTT
CSASWGLNTDTQYF
>TRBJ2-2|.|16|TRBV7-8|TRBD1
TGTGCCAGCAGCTTAGAGGGGGCAGGGGGCACCGGGGAGCTGTTTTTT
CASSLEGAGGTGELFF
>TRBJ1-1|.|13|TRBV30|.
TGTGCCTCCACATCGACAGGTTTCACTGAAGCTTTCTTT
CASTSTGFTEAFF
>TRBJ1-6|few|13|TRBV20-1|.
TGCAGTGCCCCGGGACAAGAGAATTCACCCCTCCACTTT
CSAPGQENSPLHF
>TRBJ1-1|many|12|TRBV28|TRBD1
TGTGCCAGCAGTACGACAGGGACTGAAGCTTTCTTT
CASSTTGTEAFF
>TRBJ2-3|.|16|TRBV20-1|.
TGCAGTGCTAGAGATCATTGGAGCGAGGTCACAGATACGCAGTATTTT
CSARDHWSEVTDTQYF
>TRBJ1-6|few|16|TRBV19|.
TGTGCCAGCTCCGCAGAAAGGAGCTCCTATAATTCACCCCTCCACTTT
CASSAERSSYNSPLHF
>TRBJ2-7|many|16|TRBV2|TRBD2
TGTGCCAGCCGCGGACTAGCGGGAAGGAGCTCCTACGAGCAGTACTTC
CASRGLAGRSSYEQYF
>TRBJ2-3|.|16|TRBV29-1|.
TGCAGCGTCGGGTCGAGGACTCGAACTAGCACAGATACGCAGTATTTT
CSVGSRTRTSTDTQYF
>TRBJ1-1|few|14|TRBV24-1|TRBD1
TGTGCCACATCCACCGGGACAGAGAACACTGAAGCTTTCTTT
CATSTGTENTEAFF
>TRBJ1-1|.|12|TRBV20-1|.
TGCAGTGCTAGTTCAGGGCTTGGAGAAGCTTTCTTT
CSASSGLGEAFF
>TRBJ2-2|many|16|TRBV28|.
TGTGCCAGCAGTCTCGACCTAGAACTAAACACCGGGGAGCTGTTTTTT
CASSLDLELNTGELFF
>TRBJ2-5|.|15|TRBV5-1|.
TGCGCCAGCAGCCGACGCGGGACAGACCAAGAGACCCAGTACTTC
CASSRRGTDQETQYF
>TRBJ1-5|.|15|TRBV10-3|TRBD1
TGTGCCATCAGTGAGGGACAGGGGTCCGATCAGCCCCAGCATTTT
CAISEGQGSDQPQHF
>TRBJ2-7|many|13|TRBV29-1|.
TGCAGCGTCCCCGGGACGGAGTCCTACGAGCAGTACTTC
CSVPGTESYEQYF
>TRBJ2-2|.|17|TRBV6-1|TRBD1
TGTGCCAGCAGTGATGGGGGACAGGACGCGAACACCGGGGAGCTGTTTTTT
CASSDGGQDANTGELFF
>TRBJ1-4|few|11|TRBV10-3|.
TGTGCCATCAGTGAAAGGCACGAACTGTTTTTT
CAISERHELFF
>TRBJ2-7|many|15|TRBV6-1|TRBD2
TGTGCCAGCAGCGCCTCTAGCGGGGGCTCCTACGAGCAGTACTTC
CASSASSGGSYEQYF
>TRBJ2-7|many|14|TRBV2|TRBD1
TGTGCCAGCAGTAAGGACAGGGGGACCTACGAGCAGTACTTC
CASSKDRGTYEQYF
>TRBJ2-7|few|14|TRBV20-1|.
TGCAGTGCTAGGGACTCAGCAAACTCCTACGAGCAGTACTTC
CSARDSANSYEQYF